These 14 T cell receptor beta chains originate from one sample sequenced in a study of OX40 agonist ivuxolimab in advanced cancers. Measured with immunoSEQ multiplex PCR; TCRdb has only the in-frame clones, and not every one. The sample carries under 70,000 clones, more than 80% recorded once. This specimen consisted of CD4+ or CD8+ T cells sorted from blood, obtained in a trial of the OX40 agonist ivuxolimab. These receptors all come from an adult with an advanced solid tumor such as melanoma, head and neck, liver or kidney cancer.

This rearrangement joins TRBV29-1 to TRBJ2-1; D gene unclear. CDR1 is SQVTM, CDR2 ANQGSEA, per germline. The CDR3 covers 13 residues. The V and J ends lost 4 bases and 0 bases respectively, with 7 bases between them. CDR3 DNA sequence: TGCAGCGTTGGGTCGAGCTCCTACAATGAGCAGTTCTTC. Translating it yields CSVGSSSYNEQFF.

This chain uses TRBV21-1 with TRBJ1-2; the table's D call TRBD1 went unverified against the DNA. TRBV21-1 counts as a pseudogene. There are 16 residues in the CDR3. Here the CDR3 DNA reads TGTGCCAGCAGGCCGGGACAGGGAATTTGCTGGGGAGGCTACACCTTC. This codes for CASRPGQGICWGGYTF.

The J gene is TRBJ2-1, the V gene TRBV30; 7 bases agree with TRBD2. Trimming removed 4 bases from V and 7 bases from J; junction bases left unmatched: 7. The germline V gene encodes CDR1 GTSNPN and CDR2 SVGIG (reference sequence). The CDR3 is made up of 13 amino acids. The CDR3 bases are TGTGCCTGGACGGGTCAGGGAGGGAATGAGCAGTTCTTC. It encodes CAWTGQGGNEQFF.

This sequence joins TRBV6-5 and TRBJ1-4; 8 positions agree with TRBD1. The V gene's germline CDR1 is MNHEY and CDR2 SVGAGI. The CDR3 contains 16 residues. V lost 0 bases, J lost 6 bases, and 6 bases stayed unmatched. The CDR3 DNA reads as TGTGCCAGCAGTTACTCGAGCGGACAGGGAGATGAAAAACTGTTTTTT. Protein product: CASSYSSGQGDEKLFF.

The gene calls are TRBV5-1 and TRBJ2-5, with 11 bases identical to TRBD2. The V gene end was trimmed by 0 bases and the J gene end by 4 bases; junction bases not matched to a gene: 5. This CDR3 spans 16 amino acids. Germline V gene lookup returns CDR1 SGHRS and CDR2 YFSETQ. The CDR3 sequence is CASSLETLAGGETQYF. DNA for the CDR3: TGCGCCAGCAGCTTGGAGACCCTAGCGGGAGGAGAGACCCAGTACTTC.

V gene TRBV18 combines with J gene TRBJ2-5; 9 bases map to TRBD1. V shed 4 bases and J 5 bases; nucleotides not matched to a gene: 5. The CDR3 is made up of 14 amino acids. The germline V gene has CDR1 KGHSH and CDR2 LQKENI. The CDR3 sequence is CASSLRDRDETQYF. The CDR3, as DNA: TGTGCCAGCTCACTCCGGGACAGGGATGAGACCCAGTACTTC.

In this sample, this clone turned up a few times. V and J are TRBV6-1 and TRBJ2-5; D remains ambiguous. V gave up 2 bases and J gave up 2 bases, with 12 bases separating them. CDR3 length equals 15 residues. The V gene's germline CDR1 is MNHNS and CDR2 SASEGT. As DNA, the CDR3 is TGTGCCAGCAGTGAAATGGTAGGAGAACAAGAGACCCAGTACTTC. This translates into CASSEMVGEQETQYF.

This chain uses TRBV7-3 with TRBJ2-1, with 8 bases identical to TRBD2. V shed 0 bases and J 10 bases; nucleotides not matched to a gene: 8. This CDR3 has 15 amino acids. CDR1 SGHTA and CDR2 FQGTGA come from the germline V gene. The CDR3 here is CASSLTGTRPTEQFF. The CDR3 DNA sequence: TGTGCCAGCAGCTTAACAGGGACTAGGCCTACGGAGCAGTTCTTC. The whole variable domain, remainder taken from reference TRBV7-3 and TRBJ2-1, is GAGVSQTPSNKVTEKGKYVELRCDPISGHTALYWYRQSLGQGPEFLIYFQGTGAADDSGLPNDRFFAVRPEGSVSTLKIQRTERGDSAVYLCASSLTGTRPTEQFFGPGTRLTVL.

This clone has only a few counts. The chain uses TRBV5-4 and TRBJ2-1, with D possibly being TRBD2 (5 bases). CDR3 length equals 15 residues. Per the germline V gene, CDR1 is SGHNT and CDR2 is YYREEE (reference sequence). The germline V and J ends were trimmed by 0 bases and 6 bases, with 13 bases remaining between them. This CDR3 reads CASSLGGNAGNEQFF. CDR3 nucleotides: TGTGCCAGCAGCTTGGGTGGGAACGCGGGCAATGAGCAGTTCTTC.

In DNA, the CDR3 is TGTGCCAGCAGCTCAAAACCCACAGGGGGCCGGGAGACCCAGTACTTC. It specifies CASSSKPTGGRETQYF. The chain carries TRBV4-2 and TRBJ2-5; TRBD1 agrees at 9 bases. V shed 5 bases, J shed 5 bases, and the junction held 12 bases outside the gene matches. CDR3 length: 16 amino acids. Per the germline V gene, CDR1 is LGHNA and CDR2 is YNFKEQ.

The rearrangement uses TRBV30 and TRBJ1-3; D perhaps matches TRBD1 (6 bases). The V end lost 0 bases, the J end lost 0 bases, and 18 bases lay between the germline ends. The CDR3 is 18 residues long. Germline CDR1 GTSNPN, CDR2 SVGIG (reference sequence). CDR3 sequence: CAWSVRRQGSTSGNTIYF. The CDR3, as DNA: TGTGCCTGGAGTGTACGTAGGCAGGGGTCTACCTCTGGAAACACCATATATTTT.

This clone appeared once. The V gene is TRBV28, the J gene TRBJ2-3; tentative D call: TRBD2 (5 bases). CDR3 length: 14 residues. The V end was cut by 5 bases, the J end by 3 bases, with 12 bases between. Germline V gene sequence: CDR1 MDHEN, CDR2 SYDVKM. This chain's CDR3 is CASSASTGTDTQYF. CDR3 in DNA: TGTGCCAGCAGTGCTAGTACGGGGACAGATACGCAGTATTTT.

The V gene is TRBV6-1, the J gene TRBJ2-7; the D gene is possibly TRBD2 (6 bases). Germline V CDR1 and CDR2: MNHNS, SASEGT. The CDR3 loop spans 17 amino acids. The germline V and J ends were trimmed by 1 base and 7 bases, with 23 bases remaining between them. The CDR3 DNA reads TGTGCCAGCAGTGAAGGTGCATCGTTCTGGAGGGCTAGGGAGCAGTACTTC. It is translated as CASSEGASFWRAREQYF.

V gene TRBV5-1 combines with J gene TRBJ2-1; TRBD2 matches 7 bases. V dropped 0 bases and J dropped 6; count of bases not matched to a gene: 9. Germline values: CDR1 SGHRS, CDR2 YFSETQ. CDR3 length: 16 amino acids. CDR3 sequence (DNA): TGCGCCAGCAGCTTGGATCCAGCGGGATTGGGCAATGAGCAGTTCTTC. Protein sequence: CASSLDPAGLGNEQFF.